Below are 8 T cell receptor beta chains sequenced from a single sample in a study of shared clonotypes between healthy human individuals. TCRdb's table, derived via immunoSEQ multiplex PCR, lists solely in-frame clones and lacks some. The table shows about 1.1 million clones, with 75% to 80% occurring only once. The sequenced material came from memory CD4+ T cells from PBMCs. Subset denoted: CD45RA-negative fraction. All receptors derive from a young man in good health. Some clones in this sample may be carry-over from other donors' samples.

The chain combines TRBV9 with TRBJ2-1; D perhaps matches TRBD2 (5 bases). Looked up from germline, CDR1 is SGDLS and CDR2 is YYNGEE. This CDR3 region has 16 residues. The V and J ends lost 0 bases and 5 bases respectively, with 15 bases between them. CDR3 residues: CASSVAGSFGHNEQFF. The CDR3 DNA follows: TGTGCCAGCAGCGTAGCGGGGTCTTTCGGGCACAATGAGCAGTTCTTC. The full variable domain, in which reference TRBV9 and TRBJ2-1 provide the parts outside the CDR3, is DSGVTQTPKHLITATGQRVTLRCSPRSGDLSVYWYQQSLDQGLQFLIQYYNGEERAKGNILERFSAQQFPDLHSELNLSSLELGDSALYFCASSVAGSFGHNEQFFGPGTRLTVL.

The J gene is TRBJ2-2, the V gene TRBV7-9; 9 nucleotides match TRBD2. The CDR3 runs 15 residues. The junction had 6 bases not matched to a gene; V was cut back by 5 bases and J by 5 bases. Germline-derived CDR1 and CDR2 are SEHNR and FQNEAQ (reference sequence). This CDR3 is CASSPAGGETGELFF. In DNA form, the CDR3 reads TGTGCCAGCAGCCCGGCGGGAGGGGAGACCGGGGAGCTGTTTTTT. The variable domain in full, with the rest retrieved from reference TRBV7-9 and TRBJ2-2, is DTGVSQNPRHKITKRGQNVTFRCDPISEHNRLYWYRQTLGQGPEFLTYFQNEAQLEKSRLLSDRFSAERPKGSFSTLEIQRTEQGDSAMYLCASSPAGGETGELFFGEGSRLTVL.

Written as DNA, the CDR3 is TGTGCCAGCAGAAAAGCGGGAGGGCCGGGAAACGAGCAGTACTTC. This translates into CASRKAGGPGNEQYF. This chain uses TRBV6-5 with TRBJ2-7; TRBD2 matches at 10 bases. The CDR3 consists of 15 residues. J gave up 5 bases and V 6 bases, and 10 bases lay outside the gene matches. The germline gives CDR1 MNHEY, CDR2 SVGAGI.

The chain carries TRBV5-1 and TRBJ2-2; D is uncertain. Trimming removed 2 bases from V and 0 bases from J, with 17 bases in between. Per germline, CDR1 SGHRS and CDR2 YFSETQ. This CDR3 contains 18 residues. The CDR3 is CASSFFFVSTPNTGELFF. The CDR3 nucleotides read TGCGCCAGCAGCTTCTTTTTTGTAAGCACACCGAACACCGGGGAGCTGTTTTTT.

The genes are TRBV5-4 and TRBJ2-1, with D unclear. CDR3 length: 15 amino acids. Germline CDR1 and CDR2: SGHNT and YYREEE (reference sequence). V lost 0 bases to trimming and J lost 5 bases, with 12 bases between them. CDR3 protein: CASSLAGFGDNEQFF. The CDR3 region has the DNA TGTGCCAGCAGCTTGGCCGGATTTGGGGACAATGAGCAGTTCTTC.

V usage is TRBV30 and J usage is TRBJ1-6, with D maybe TRBD1 (6 bases). Trimming shortened V by 0 bases and J by 9 bases, and 12 bases separated the two germline ends. The CDR3 sequence is 14 residues long. The germline CDR1 and CDR2 sequences are GTSNPN and SVGIG (reference sequence). CDR3 residues: CAWSVRGGGSPLHF. The CDR3 DNA sequence: TGTGCCTGGAGTGTACGAGGGGGTGGTTCACCCCTCCACTTT.

This clone was observed a single time. V and J are TRBV5-1 and TRBJ1-5, with D possibly TRBD1 on 6 matching bases. This CDR3 has 14 amino acids. Trimming removed 0 bases at V and 7 bases at J, with 11 bases between. Per the germline V gene, CDR1 is SGHRS and CDR2 is YFSETQ. The chain's CDR3 is CASSLEGQGQPQHF. The CDR3 nucleotides read TGCGCCAGCAGCTTGGAGGGGCAGGGGCAGCCCCAGCATTTT. Full variable domain (remainder filled in from reference TRBV5-1 and TRBJ1-5): KAGVTQTPRYLIKTRGQQVTLSCSPISGHRSVSWYQQTPGQGLQFLFEYFSETQRNKGNFPGRFSGRQFSNSRSEMNVSTLELGDSALYLCASSLEGQGQPQHFGDGTRLSIL.

This sequence joins TRBV7-3 and TRBJ1-3; 8 positions match TRBD1. The CDR3 sequence is 15 residues long. Trimming cost V 6 bases and J 4 bases; bases outside gene matches: 8. Looked up from germline, CDR1 is SGHTA and CDR2 is FQGTGA. The CDR3 sequence is CASSNRGQAGNTIYF. The CDR3 DNA reads as TGTGCCAGCAGTAATCGGGGACAGGCCGGAAACACCATATATTTT.